This T cell receptor beta chain emerged from a study of blood T cell repertoires in COVID-19. In the study overall: Spain, Italy and the United States supplied samples that represented acute and convalescent COVID-19. Sources were T cells, B-cell-depleted T cells, or PBMCs; the material itself was cDNA or gDNA.

The junction had 5 bases not matched to a gene; V was cut back by 1 base and J by 0 bases. The CDR3 covers 17 residues. Germline lookup yields CDR1 LGHDT and CDR2 YNNKEL (reference sequence). Authors' processing steps: Estimation of nucleated cell counts relied on the amplification of reference gene primers. Measured with immunoSEQ multiplex PCR; TCRdb has only the in-frame clones, and not every one. The V and J calls and clone size are taken from that table; D and trimming were inferred from the DNA. The repertoire consists of 100,000 or so clones, with 87% occurring once and the leading ten covering around a tenth.

The sample was peripheral blood. The chain joins TRBV3-1 (or the pseudogene TRBV3-2) to TRBJ1-4; 7 bases line up with TRBD1. The sequence was obtained from a woman in her 30s with acute or convalescent COVID-19. CDR3 sequence reads: CASSQGRQGATNEKLFF. The CDR3 DNA reads TGTGCCAGCAGCCAAGGCCGACAGGGTGCAACTAATGAAAAACTGTTTTTT.